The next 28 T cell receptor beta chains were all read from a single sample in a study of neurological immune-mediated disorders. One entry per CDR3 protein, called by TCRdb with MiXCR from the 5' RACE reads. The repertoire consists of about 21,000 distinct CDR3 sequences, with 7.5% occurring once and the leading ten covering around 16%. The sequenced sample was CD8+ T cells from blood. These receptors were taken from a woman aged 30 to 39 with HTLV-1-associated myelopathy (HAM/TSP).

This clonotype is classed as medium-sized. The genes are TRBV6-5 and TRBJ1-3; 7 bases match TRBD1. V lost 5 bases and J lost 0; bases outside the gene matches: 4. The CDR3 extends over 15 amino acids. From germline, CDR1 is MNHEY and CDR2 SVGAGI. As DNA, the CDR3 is TGTGCCAGCAGTGACAGGGCAGGCTCTGGAAACACCATATATTTT. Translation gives CASSDRAGSGNTIYF.

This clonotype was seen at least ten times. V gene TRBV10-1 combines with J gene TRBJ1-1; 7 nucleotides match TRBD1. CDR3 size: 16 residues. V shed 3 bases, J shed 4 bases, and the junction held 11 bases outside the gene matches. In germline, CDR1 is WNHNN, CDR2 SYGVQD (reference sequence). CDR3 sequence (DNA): TGCGCCAGCAGTGACGGACAGGCTTCGGGGACCACTGAAGCTTTCTTT. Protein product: CASSDGQASGTTEAFF.

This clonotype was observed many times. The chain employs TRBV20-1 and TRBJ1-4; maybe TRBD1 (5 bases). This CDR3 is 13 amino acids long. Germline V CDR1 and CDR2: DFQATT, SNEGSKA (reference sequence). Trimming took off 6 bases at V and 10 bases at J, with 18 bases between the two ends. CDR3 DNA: TGCAGTGCCCAAAAAGGGGAAGCCGGAAAACTGTTTTTT. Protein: CSAQKGEAGKLFF.

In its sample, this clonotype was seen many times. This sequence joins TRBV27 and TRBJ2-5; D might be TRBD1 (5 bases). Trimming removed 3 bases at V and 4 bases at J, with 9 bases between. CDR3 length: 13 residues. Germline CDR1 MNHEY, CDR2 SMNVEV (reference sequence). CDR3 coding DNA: TGTGCCAGCAGTTTGAGCAGGGCAGAGACCCAGTACTTC. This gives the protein CASSLSRAETQYF.

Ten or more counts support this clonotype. The CDR3 DNA sequence: TGCAGTGCTAGGCGTCTCTATGGCTACACCTTC. Translating gives CSARRLYGYTF. The chain couples TRBV20-1 to TRBJ1-2; D is undetermined. This CDR3 is built from 11 residues. Trimming left V 3 bases short and J 4 bases short, with 6 bases between. Germline assignment: CDR1 DFQATT and CDR2 SNEGSKA (reference sequence).

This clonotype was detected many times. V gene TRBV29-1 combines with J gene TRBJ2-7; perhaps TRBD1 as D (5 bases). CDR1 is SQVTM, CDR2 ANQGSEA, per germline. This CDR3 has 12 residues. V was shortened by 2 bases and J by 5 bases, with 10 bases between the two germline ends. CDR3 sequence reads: CSVEQGVNEQYF. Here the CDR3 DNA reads TGCAGCGTTGAACAGGGTGTAAACGAGCAGTACTTC.

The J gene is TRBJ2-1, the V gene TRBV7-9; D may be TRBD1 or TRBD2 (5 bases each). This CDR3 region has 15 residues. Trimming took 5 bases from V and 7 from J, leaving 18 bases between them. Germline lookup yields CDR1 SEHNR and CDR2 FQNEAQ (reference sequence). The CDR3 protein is CASSQTGARENEQFF. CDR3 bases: TGTGCCAGCAGCCAAACCGGGGCTAGAGAGAATGAGCAGTTCTTC.

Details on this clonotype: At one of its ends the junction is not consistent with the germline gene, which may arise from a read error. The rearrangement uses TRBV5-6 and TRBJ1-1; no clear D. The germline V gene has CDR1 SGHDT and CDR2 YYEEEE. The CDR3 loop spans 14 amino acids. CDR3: CANSLASGCTEAFF. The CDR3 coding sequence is TGTGCCAACAGCTTGGCCTCGGGGTGCACTGAAGCTTTCTTT.

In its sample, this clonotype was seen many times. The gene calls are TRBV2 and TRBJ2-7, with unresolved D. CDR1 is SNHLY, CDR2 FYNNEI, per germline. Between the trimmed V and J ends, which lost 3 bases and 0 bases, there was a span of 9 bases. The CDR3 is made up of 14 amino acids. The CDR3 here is CASSELLSSYEQYF. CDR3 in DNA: TGTGCCAGCAGTGAGCTCCTGAGCTCCTACGAGCAGTACTTC.

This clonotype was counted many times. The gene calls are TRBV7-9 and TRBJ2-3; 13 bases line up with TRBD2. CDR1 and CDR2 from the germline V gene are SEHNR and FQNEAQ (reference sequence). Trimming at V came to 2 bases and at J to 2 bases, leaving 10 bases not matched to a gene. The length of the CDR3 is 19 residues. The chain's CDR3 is CASSLSPRLAGGSTDTQYF. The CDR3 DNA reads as TGTGCCAGCAGCTTATCCCCCCGACTAGCGGGGGGCTCCACAGATACGCAGTATTTT.

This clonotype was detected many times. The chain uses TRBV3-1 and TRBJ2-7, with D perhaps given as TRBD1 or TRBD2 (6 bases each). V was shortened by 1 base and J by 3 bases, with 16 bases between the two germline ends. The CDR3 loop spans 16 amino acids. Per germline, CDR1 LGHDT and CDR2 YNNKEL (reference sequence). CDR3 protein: CASSQVGGLGIYEQYF. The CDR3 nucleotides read TGTGCCAGCAGCCAAGTTGGGGGGCTAGGGATCTACGAGCAGTACTTC.

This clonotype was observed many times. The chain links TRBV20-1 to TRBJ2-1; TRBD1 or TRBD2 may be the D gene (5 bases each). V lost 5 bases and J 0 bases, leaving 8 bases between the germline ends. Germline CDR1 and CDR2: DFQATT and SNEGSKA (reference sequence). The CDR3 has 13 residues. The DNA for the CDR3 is TGCAGTGCTCCGGGGACCTCCTACAATGAGCAGTTCTTC. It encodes CSAPGTSYNEQFF.

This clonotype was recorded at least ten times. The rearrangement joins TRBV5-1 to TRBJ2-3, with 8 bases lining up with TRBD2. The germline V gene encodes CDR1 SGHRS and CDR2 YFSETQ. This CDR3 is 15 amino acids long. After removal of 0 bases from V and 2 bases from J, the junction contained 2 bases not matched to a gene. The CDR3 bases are TGCGCCAGCAGCTTGGAAGCGGGGGACACAGATACGCAGTATTTT. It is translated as CASSLEAGDTDTQYF.

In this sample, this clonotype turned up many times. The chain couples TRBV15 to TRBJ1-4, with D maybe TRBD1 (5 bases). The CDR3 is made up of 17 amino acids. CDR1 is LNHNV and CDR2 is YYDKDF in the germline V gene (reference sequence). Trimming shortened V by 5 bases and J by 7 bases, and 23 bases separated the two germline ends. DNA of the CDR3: TGTGCCACCAGCGGCGGGGTCACGGGAGGGGCGGGTGAAAAACTGTTTTTT. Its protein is CATSGGVTGGAGEKLFF.

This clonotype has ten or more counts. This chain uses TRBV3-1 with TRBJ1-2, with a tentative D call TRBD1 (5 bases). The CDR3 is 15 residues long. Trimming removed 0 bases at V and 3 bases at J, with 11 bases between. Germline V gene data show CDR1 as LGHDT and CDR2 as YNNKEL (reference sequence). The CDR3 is CASSQDNRLDYGYTF. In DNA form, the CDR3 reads TGTGCCAGCAGCCAAGATAACAGGTTGGACTATGGCTACACCTTC.

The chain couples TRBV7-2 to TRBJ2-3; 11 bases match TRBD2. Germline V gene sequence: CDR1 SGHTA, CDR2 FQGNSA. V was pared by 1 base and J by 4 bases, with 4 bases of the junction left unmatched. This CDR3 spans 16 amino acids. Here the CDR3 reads CASSLVAGGRADTQYF. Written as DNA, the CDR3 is TGTGCCAGCAGCTTAGTAGCGGGGGGGCGCGCAGATACGCAGTATTTT.

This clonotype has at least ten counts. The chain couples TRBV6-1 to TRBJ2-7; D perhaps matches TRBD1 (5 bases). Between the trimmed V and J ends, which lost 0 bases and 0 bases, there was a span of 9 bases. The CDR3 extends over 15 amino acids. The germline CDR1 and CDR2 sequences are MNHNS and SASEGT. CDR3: CASSEAHDSSYEQYF. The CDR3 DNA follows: TGTGCCAGCAGTGAAGCCCATGACAGCTCCTACGAGCAGTACTTC.

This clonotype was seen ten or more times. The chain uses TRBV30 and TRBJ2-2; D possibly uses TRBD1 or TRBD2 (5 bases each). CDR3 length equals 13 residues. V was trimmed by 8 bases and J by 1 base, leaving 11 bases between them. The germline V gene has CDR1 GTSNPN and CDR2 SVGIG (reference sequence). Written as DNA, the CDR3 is TGTGCCCGGGGCGCAGGGAACACCGGGGAGCTGTTTTTT. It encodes CARGAGNTGELFF.

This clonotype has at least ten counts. CDR3 sequence: CSAPGGGNYGYTF. The CDR3 DNA is TGCAGTGCCCCCGGGGGCGGGAACTATGGCTACACCTTC. This chain links TRBV20-1 with TRBJ1-2; a weak D match, TRBD1 (6 bases). Germline CDR1 is DFQATT and CDR2 is SNEGSKA (reference sequence). The CDR3 totals 13 residues. Trimming removed 6 bases at V and 2 bases at J, with 13 bases between.

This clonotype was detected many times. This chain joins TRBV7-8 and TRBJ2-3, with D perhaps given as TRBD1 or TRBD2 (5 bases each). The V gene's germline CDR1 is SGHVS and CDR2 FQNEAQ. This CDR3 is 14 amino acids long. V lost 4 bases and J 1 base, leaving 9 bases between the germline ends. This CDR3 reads CASSSGRGTDTQYF. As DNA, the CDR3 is TGTGCCAGCAGCTCGGGACGGGGCACAGATACGCAGTATTTT. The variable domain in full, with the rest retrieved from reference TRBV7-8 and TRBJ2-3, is GAGVSQSPRYKVAKRGQDVALRCDPISGHVSLFWYQQALGQGPEFLTYFQNEAQLDKSGLPSDRFFAERPEGSVSTLKIQRTQQEDSAVYLCASSSGRGTDTQYFGPGTRLTVL.

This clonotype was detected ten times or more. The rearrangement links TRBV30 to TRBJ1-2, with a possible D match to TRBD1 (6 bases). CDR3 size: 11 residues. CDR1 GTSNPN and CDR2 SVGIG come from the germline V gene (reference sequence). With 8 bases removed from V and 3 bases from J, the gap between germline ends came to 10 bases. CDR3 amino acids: CAGRGYYGYTF. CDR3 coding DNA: TGTGCCGGAAGGGGGTACTATGGCTACACCTTC. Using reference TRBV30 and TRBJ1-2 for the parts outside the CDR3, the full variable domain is SQTIHQWPATLVQPVGSPLSLECTVEGTSNPNLYWYRQAAGRGLQLLFYSVGIGQISSEVPQNLSASRPQDRQFILSSKKLLLSDSGFYLCAGRGYYGYTFGSGTRLTVV.

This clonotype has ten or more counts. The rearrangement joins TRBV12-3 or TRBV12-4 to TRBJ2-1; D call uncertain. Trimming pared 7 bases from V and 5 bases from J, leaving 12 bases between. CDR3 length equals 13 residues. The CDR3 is CASNPTGNNEQFF. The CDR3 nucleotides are TGTGCCAGCAATCCGACGGGCAACAATGAGCAGTTCTTC.

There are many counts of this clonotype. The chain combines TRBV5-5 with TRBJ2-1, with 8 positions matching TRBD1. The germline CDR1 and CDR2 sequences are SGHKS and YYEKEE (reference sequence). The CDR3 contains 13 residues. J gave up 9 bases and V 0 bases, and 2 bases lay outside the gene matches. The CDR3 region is CASSLADRGEQFF. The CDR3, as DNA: TGTGCCAGCAGCTTGGCAGACAGGGGTGAGCAGTTCTTC.

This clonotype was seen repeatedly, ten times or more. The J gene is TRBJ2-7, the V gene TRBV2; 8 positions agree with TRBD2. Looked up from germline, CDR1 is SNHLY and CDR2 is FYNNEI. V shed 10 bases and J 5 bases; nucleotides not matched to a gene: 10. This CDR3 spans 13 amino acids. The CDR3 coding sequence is TGTGCCACCCAGCCGGGGGGGCTCCACGAGCAGTACTTC. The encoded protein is CATQPGGLHEQYF.

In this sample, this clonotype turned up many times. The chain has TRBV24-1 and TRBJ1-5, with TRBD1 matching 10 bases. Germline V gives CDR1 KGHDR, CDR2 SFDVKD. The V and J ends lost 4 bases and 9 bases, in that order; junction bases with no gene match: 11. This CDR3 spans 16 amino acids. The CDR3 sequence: CATSEGTGALDRPQHF. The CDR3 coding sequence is TGTGCCACCAGTGAGGGGACAGGGGCCCTAGACCGGCCCCAGCATTTT.

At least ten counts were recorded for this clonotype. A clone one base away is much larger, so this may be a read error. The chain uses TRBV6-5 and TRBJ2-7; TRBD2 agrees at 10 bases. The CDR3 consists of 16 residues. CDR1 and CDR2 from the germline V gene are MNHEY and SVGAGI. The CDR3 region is CASSYSRLAGLYEQCF. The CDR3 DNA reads TGTGCCAGCAGTTACTCGAGACTAGCGGGTTTATACGAGCAGTGCTTC.

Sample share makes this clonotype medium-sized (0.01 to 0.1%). CDR3 coding DNA: TGCAGTGCTAGAGGGATACACCCTAAGGACCTACCCACAGATACGCAGTATTTT. It encodes CSARGIHPKDLPTDTQYF. The chain is built from TRBV20-1 and TRBJ2-3, with no clear D. This CDR3 is 18 amino acids long. Trimming shortened V by 1 base and J by 2 bases, and 22 bases separated the two germline ends. CDR1 is DFQATT, CDR2 SNEGSKA, per germline (reference sequence).

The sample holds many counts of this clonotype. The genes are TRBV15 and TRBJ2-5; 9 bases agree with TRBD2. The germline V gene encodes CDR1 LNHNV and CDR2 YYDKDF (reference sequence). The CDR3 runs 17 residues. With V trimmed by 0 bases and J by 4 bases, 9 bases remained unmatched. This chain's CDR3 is CATSRDLREGVVETQYF. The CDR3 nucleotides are TGTGCCACCAGCAGAGATTTGCGGGAGGGAGTCGTAGAGACCCAGTACTTC.